This entry lists 3 T cell receptor beta chains sequenced from one sample in a study of cytomegalovirus exposure and HLA in healthy donors. The PCR ran on 60 Vbeta and 13 Jbeta primers. Here immunoSEQ multiplex PCR was the method, and the copy in TCRdb shows in-frame clones only, minus some. Found here are some 150,000 clones, around 80% of them singletons; the top ten hold around 4.3%. Sequenced sample: PBMCs. The receptors were sampled from a woman aged 45-65 years in good health and CMV-seropositive.

This chain uses TRBV7-2 with TRBJ2-3, with 14 bases that match TRBD2. The V and J ends lost 3 bases and 5 bases, in that order; junction bases with no gene match: 4. Germline V lookup: CDR1 SGHTA, CDR2 FQGNSA. The CDR3 is made up of 16 amino acids. The CDR3 DNA is TGTGCCAGCAGCTTTGGGACTAGCGGGAGTGAAGATACGCAGTATTTT. Protein sequence: CASSFGTSGSEDTQYF.

The rearrangement links TRBV4-2 to TRBJ2-2; 9 nucleotides line up with TRBD2. After removal of 0 bases from V and 4 bases from J, the junction contained 3 bases not matched to a gene. In germline, CDR1 is LGHNA, CDR2 YNFKEQ. The CDR3 is 16 amino acids. As DNA, the CDR3 is TGTGCCAGCAGCCAAGATTTAGCGGGAGTCACCGGGGAGCTGTTTTTT. Amino acids: CASSQDLAGVTGELFF.

V gene TRBV19 combines with J gene TRBJ2-1; the match to TRBD2 covers 8 bases. The CDR3 spans 13 residues. Per the germline V gene, CDR1 is LNHDA and CDR2 is SQIVND (reference sequence). V was clipped by 3 bases and J by 8 bases; unmatched bases: 3. CDR3 DNA: TGTGCCAGTAGTATTGGAGCGGGGGATGAGCAGTTCTTC. The encoded protein is CASSIGAGDEQFF. Using reference TRBV19 and TRBJ2-1 for the parts outside the CDR3, the full variable domain is DGGITQSPKYLFRKEGQNVTLSCEQNLNHDAMYWYRQDPGQGLRLIYYSQIVNDFQKGDIAEGYSVSREKKESFPLTVTSAQKNPTAFYLCASSIGAGDEQFFGPGTRLTVL.